These T cell receptor beta chains were read from a single sample in a study of chemoradiotherapy in HPV16-positive cancers. TCRdb's copy holds only in-frame clones and misses some; the assay was immunoSEQ multiplex PCR. The data show 3,400 or so clones, roughly 94% seen once. The starting material was tumor tissue, obtained from a patient who underwent chemoradiotherapy. These receptors were obtained from a human donor with HPV-associated anogenital cancer. Each CDR3 is given with its conserved first and last residue. The order of the fields is V gene, CDR3 protein.

>TRBV5-1
CASSLASGRPNTEAFF
>TRBV5-6
CASSRLEAQYF
>TRBV7-8
CASSPDKQGFNEQYF
>TRBV6-4
CASSRLAGDTGELFF
>TRBV19
CASSDLPDVFGVGAFF
>TRBV5-4
CASSLSGGITGELFF
>TRBV27
CASSLGKQGAHSWSQPQHF
>TRBV5-1
CASSLRVSGTYNEQFF
>TRBV30
CAWRLAGAPNEQFF
>TRBV4-1
CASSPSREPYEQYF
>TRBV25-1
CASSAQPGTQTDTEAFF
>TRBV5-1
CASSLGTSGADEQYF
>TRBV27
CASSSLGTGKTPLHF
>TRBV5-4
CASSPDGNQPQHF
>TRBV6-5
CASSGHRNNYEQYF
>TRBV7-9
CASSLSRGQGYNEQFF
>TRBV28
CASSKSGRATLGETQYF
>TRBV2
CASEGQADEKLFF
>TRBV30
CAWSSNSLEQYF
>TRBV25-1
CASSGGSHRVLRAEAFF
>TRBV13
CASNMVGGGSTEAFF
>TRBV7-8
CASSDVMTGVEQYF
>TRBV11-2
CASSFEDSPLHF
>TRBV5-6
CASTLSQGTQNTGELFF
>TRBV6-1
CASSEAGGSGNTIYF
>TRBV19
CASSIGLAGGSEQFF
>TRBV4-1
CASSQAGGQGSVAGYTF
>TRBV7-9
CASIPSGRAYEQYF
>TRBV19
CASSINGLAVYNEQFF
>TRBV6-5
CASSYSRQAPGNTIYF
>TRBV4-3
CASSQVRDRPPYEQYF
>TRBV6-1
CASHWDFRTDTQYF
>TRBV25-1
CASSEAGSYGYTF
>TRBV6-6
CAGGQGSGNGELFF
>TRBV20-1
CAGTGDHEQYF
>TRBV19
CASSPISRYGYTF
>TRBV19
CASSPRGTGYEQYF
>TRBV11-1
CASSSGTDSDTQYF
>TRBV30
CAWNNGGRGEQFF
>TRBV29-1
CSVNPSDRSYGYTF
>TRBV30
CAWSVLDYGYTF
>TRBV6-5
CASRTPGQGNEQYF
>TRBV29-1
CSGGQDSYEQYF
>TRBV30
CAWSANQGSYGYTF
>TRBV19
CASSIVRTSIHNEQFF